A single sample gave rise to the 29 T cell receptor beta chains below, sequenced in a study of T cells in Graves' hyperthyroidism and ophthalmopathy. TCR beta CDR3 regions were amplified from RNA transcripts. HTBI primers were the set used in a first-round RT-PCR of the TCR CDR3. From the multiplex PCR reads, TCRdb called clonotypes with MiXCR, one entry per CDR3 protein. Of 350,000 or so distinct CDR3 sequences in the sample, 21% were seen once. The sequencing input was blood. The receptor set was obtained from a woman aged 45-60 years with Graves' hyperthyroidism.

This clonotype was found many times. CDR3: CASIPTGTSGTSPYNEQFF. DNA of the CDR3: TGTGCCAGCATTCCAACCGGGACTAGCGGGACCTCCCCCTACAATGAGCAGTTCTTC. The genes are TRBV6-1 and TRBJ2-1; 13 bases map to TRBD2. From germline, CDR1 is MNHNS and CDR2 SASEGT. The CDR3 contains 19 residues. V shed 7 bases, J shed 2 bases, and the junction held 14 bases outside the gene matches.

This clonotype was seen only a few times. The genes are TRBV4-1 and TRBJ1-2; D may be TRBD1 (5 bases). Trimming removed 0 bases from V and 11 bases from J, with 13 bases in between. CDR3 length: 13 amino acids. The germline CDR1 and CDR2 sequences are MGHRA and YSYEKL. CDR3 sequence reads: CASSQDGGPGYTF. CDR3 coding DNA: TGCGCCAGCAGCCAAGATGGGGGACCAGGGTACACCTTC.

This clonotype showed up just a few times. CDR3 region: CASSLPDGAETQYF. Written as DNA, the CDR3 is TGTGCCAGCAGCTTACCAGACGGAGCAGAGACCCAGTACTTC. The rearrangement uses TRBV5-5 and TRBJ2-5; D gene unclear. This CDR3 has 14 amino acids. V was clipped by 2 bases and J by 4 bases, with 12 bases between them. In germline, CDR1 is SGHKS, CDR2 YYEKEE (reference sequence).

This chain uses TRBV24-1 with TRBJ2-1, with D tentatively TRBD1 or TRBD2 (6 bases each). The V and J ends lost 1 base and 6 bases respectively, with 15 bases between them. Germline-derived CDR1 and CDR2 are KGHDR and SFDVKD. The length of the CDR3 is 16 residues. The CDR3 spells CATSDFGGNGPNEQFF. The CDR3 nucleotides read TGTGCCACCAGTGATTTCGGGGGCAATGGCCCCAATGAGCAGTTCTTC.

This clonotype was observed many times. The rearrangement links TRBV11-2 to TRBJ2-1; 8 positions agree with TRBD2. J lost 5 bases, V lost 5 bases, and 8 bases had no gene match. The CDR3 consists of 15 residues. Germline CDR1 is SGHAT and CDR2 is FQNNGV. The CDR3 DNA reads TGTGCCAGCAGCCTTAGCGGGATAAGAGACAATGAGCAGTTCTTC. Residues: CASSLSGIRDNEQFF.

V is TRBV5-1 and J is TRBJ2-7; 10 positions agree with TRBD2. Germline loops: CDR1 SGHRS, CDR2 YFSETQ. CDR3 size: 14 residues. With 3 bases clipped from V and 3 bases from J, the junction kept 3 bases outside the gene matches. Written as DNA, the CDR3 is TGCGCCAGCAGCTACCTAGCGGGAGACTACGAGCAGTACTTC. Translating gives CASSYLAGDYEQYF.

A few counts support this clonotype. This sequence joins TRBV5-1 and TRBJ2-5; D not certain. Germline CDR1 SGHRS, CDR2 YFSETQ. V was shortened by 0 bases and J by 5 bases, with 5 bases between the two germline ends. This CDR3 is 12 amino acids long. As DNA, the CDR3 is TGCGCCAGCAGCTTGGTAATGGAGACCCAGTACTTC. Translating it yields CASSLVMETQYF.

The rearrangement joins TRBV18 to TRBJ2-6; D is perhaps TRBD1 (6 bases). The CDR3 spans 17 residues. Looked up from germline, CDR1 is KGHSH and CDR2 is LQKENI. Trimming took off 3 bases at V and 0 bases at J, with 12 bases between the two ends. The CDR3 is CASSPRQESSGANVLTF. The CDR3 DNA sequence: TGTGCCAGCTCACCCCGACAGGAGAGCTCTGGGGCCAACGTCCTGACTTTC.

This clonotype was recorded many times. CDR3 amino acids: CASSLVSQGLNEQFF. The CDR3 nucleotides are TGCGCCAGCAGCTTGGTATCGCAAGGACTTAATGAGCAGTTCTTC. The J gene is TRBJ2-1, the V gene TRBV5-1, with D possibly being TRBD2 (5 bases). This CDR3 is built from 15 residues. Germline CDR1 and CDR2: SGHRS and YFSETQ. V was pared by 0 bases and J by 7 bases, with 14 bases between.

In this sample, this clonotype turned up many times. The chain links TRBV12-3 or TRBV12-4 to TRBJ2-2, with D perhaps TRBD2 (5 bases). Trimming cost V 4 bases and J 6 bases, with 15 bases left between them. The CDR3 totals 15 residues. DNA for the CDR3: TGTGCCAGCAGTTGGGCCCATCCAGCGGCCGGGGAGCTGTTTTTT. It is translated as CASSWAHPAAGELFF.

This clonotype was detected only once. The chain employs TRBV2 and TRBJ2-2, with D possibly matching TRBD2 (6 bases). Germline V gene data show CDR1 as SNHLY and CDR2 as FYNNEI. The CDR3 is 15 residues long. The V and J ends lost 6 bases and 6 bases respectively, with 17 bases between them. The CDR3 region has the DNA TGTGCCAGCAGCGAAACCGGGGGAGACGCCGGGGAGCTGTTTTTT. Translated: CASSETGGDAGELFF.

Many counts were recorded for this clonotype. The chain recombines TRBV20-1 with TRBJ1-1; no reliable D call. Looked up from germline, CDR1 is DFQATT and CDR2 is SNEGSKA (reference sequence). This CDR3 region has 14 residues. The V end lost 7 bases, the J end lost 0 bases, and 15 bases lay between the germline ends. The CDR3 protein is CSVKRRGMNTEAFF. The CDR3 coding sequence is TGCAGTGTCAAGAGGCGGGGTATGAACACTGAAGCTTTCTTT.

The chain couples TRBV27 to TRBJ2-4, with 7 bases fitting TRBD2. The CDR3 consists of 13 residues. With 5 bases clipped from V and 5 bases from J, the junction kept 3 bases outside the gene matches. In germline, CDR1 is MNHEY, CDR2 SMNVEV (reference sequence). The CDR3 region has the DNA TGTGCCAGCAGTGTCCGGGGGGAAAACATTCAGTACTTC. Translation: CASSVRGENIQYF.

The count of this clonotype is one. A much bigger clone sits one base away, suggesting this may be a read error. The genes are TRBV20-1 and TRBJ2-7, with D tentatively TRBD2 (6 bases). V lost 7 bases and J 3 bases, leaving 10 bases between the germline ends. The germline V gene encodes CDR1 DFQATT and CDR2 SNEGSKA (reference sequence). The length of the CDR3 is 11 residues. The CDR3 spells CSVRRGYEQYF. The CDR3 nucleotides read TGCAGTGTGAGGAGGGGCTACGAGCAGTACTTC.

The sample holds many counts of this clonotype. The gene calls are TRBV12-3 or TRBV12-4 and TRBJ2-2; tentatively, D is TRBD1 or TRBD2 (5 bases each). V lost 8 bases, J lost 6 bases, and 28 bases lay in between. The CDR3 length is 18 residues. CDR3: CASGLSPTGTQTSGELFF. The CDR3 nucleotides read TGTGCCAGCGGACTTTCTCCCACGGGGACCCAGACATCCGGGGAGCTGTTTTTT.

In the case of this clonotype: The junction and the germline gene differ at one end; a read error may be behind it. CDR3 sequence (DNA): TGCGCCAGCAGCCAATCGGACAGCCGCTCTGGGGCCAACGTCCTGGCTTTC. Its translation is CASSQSDSRSGANVLAF. The chain couples TRBV4-1 to TRBJ2-6; maybe TRBD1 (6 bases). CDR3 length: 17 residues. Germline V CDR1 and CDR2: MGHRA, YSYEKL.

This clonotype showed up just a few times. The chain combines TRBV18 with TRBJ2-6; D is undetermined. V lost 2 bases and J lost 0, with 8 bases in between. Looked up from germline, CDR1 is KGHSH and CDR2 is LQKENI. The CDR3 consists of 16 residues. CDR3 protein: CASSPTSNSGANVLTF. The CDR3 nucleotides read TGTGCCAGCTCACCAACCAGTAACTCTGGGGCCAACGTCCTGACTTTC.

The rearrangement links TRBV10-3 to TRBJ2-7; TRBD2 matches at 14 bases. Germline trimming cut 4 bases from V and 0 bases from J; bases unmatched to any gene: 5. The length of the CDR3 is 17 residues. CDR1 and CDR2 from the germline V gene are ENHRY and SYGVKD. For the CDR3, the DNA is TGTGCCATCAGTGGGACTAGCGGGAGGACGGGCTCCTACGAGCAGTACTTC. This translates into CAISGTSGRTGSYEQYF.

This clonotype was observed many times. CDR3 bases: TGTGCCAGCAGCGTAGCTTCTAGGACAGGGCCCCACGAGCAGTACTTC. Residues: CASSVASRTGPHEQYF. V gene TRBV9 combines with J gene TRBJ2-7, with 8 nucleotides matching TRBD1. Germline trimming cut 0 bases from V and 5 bases from J; bases unmatched to any gene: 10. Germline assignment: CDR1 SGDLS and CDR2 YYNGEE. CDR3 length equals 16 residues.

This rearrangement joins TRBV5-6 to TRBJ2-7; a possible D gene is TRBD1 (6 bases). Germline-derived CDR1 and CDR2 are SGHDT and YYEEEE. CDR3 length: 14 amino acids. V lost 7 bases to trimming and J lost 3 bases, with 17 bases between them. The CDR3 DNA follows: TGTGCCAGCGGCGGCTGGGGCAGGGGCTACGAGCAGTACTTC. This sequence encodes CASGGWGRGYEQYF.

Many counts were recorded for this clonotype. This chain uses TRBV27 with TRBJ2-3; TRBD2 agrees at 9 bases. Germline trimming cut 6 bases from V and 5 bases from J; bases unmatched to any gene: 15. The CDR3 totals 17 residues. The V gene's germline CDR1 is MNHEY and CDR2 SMNVEV (reference sequence). CDR3 region: CASRLLTSGPLGDTQYF. CDR3 nucleotides: TGTGCCAGCAGGCTCCTTACTAGCGGGCCCCTAGGAGATACGCAGTATTTT.

This clonotype came up many times. The chain couples TRBV19 to TRBJ2-3; perhaps TRBD1 as D (5 bases). Germline CDR1 and CDR2: LNHDA and SQIVND (reference sequence). V lost 3 bases, J lost 1 base, and 8 bases lay in between. The CDR3 runs to 14 residues. The CDR3 loop reads CASSISQGTDTQYF. CDR3 nucleotides: TGTGCCAGTAGTATTTCACAGGGCACAGATACGCAGTATTTT.

This clonotype was picked up a small number of times. V gene TRBV20-1 combines with J gene TRBJ2-5, with D possibly being TRBD2 (7 bases). Germline CDR1 and CDR2: DFQATT and SNEGSKA (reference sequence). This CDR3 is 14 amino acids long. CDR3 sequence (DNA): TGCAGCGTGATAGGTGGGGGGGCCGGAGAGACCCAGTACTTC. Its translation is CSVIGGGAGETQYF.

This clonotype was counted ten times or more. The chain has TRBV28 and TRBJ1-5; D not resolved. The V end was cut by 6 bases, the J end by 5 bases, with 11 bases between. Germline-derived CDR1 and CDR2 are MDHEN and SYDVKM. The CDR3 runs to 13 residues. CDR3 sequence reads: CASRPQWDQPQHF. CDR3 nucleotides: TGTGCCAGCAGACCACAGTGGGATCAGCCCCAGCATTTT.

This clonotype was seen many times. The rearrangement uses TRBV2 and TRBJ2-1; D is unclear. Looked up from germline, CDR1 is SNHLY and CDR2 is FYNNEI. V lost 3 bases and J lost 0, with 9 bases in between. CDR3 length: 15 residues. CDR3 nucleotide sequence: TGTGCCAGCAGTGACAAGGGTAGCTCCTACAATGAGCAGTTCTTC. Its protein is CASSDKGSSYNEQFF.

This clonotype was recorded at least ten times. The chain combines TRBV20-1 with TRBJ1-5; the D is unclear. CDR1 DFQATT and CDR2 SNEGSKA come from the germline V gene (reference sequence). Trimming removed 1 base from V and 0 bases from J, with 4 bases in between. The CDR3 totals 13 residues. This CDR3 is CSARGYSNQPQHF. CDR3 sequence (DNA): TGCAGTGCTAGAGGCTATAGCAATCAGCCCCAGCATTTT.

This clonotype was counted ten times or more. The chain employs TRBV6-5 and TRBJ1-2, with 8 nucleotides matching TRBD1. CDR1 and CDR2 from the germline V gene are MNHEY and SVGAGI. V was pared by 0 bases and J by 6 bases, with 0 bases of the junction left unmatched. This CDR3 region has 13 residues. This CDR3 reads CASSYSQGDGYTF. As DNA, the CDR3 is TGTGCCAGCAGTTACTCACAGGGGGATGGCTACACCTTC.

As for this clonotype: Compared with germline, one end of the junction differs, possibly owing to a read error. The chain combines TRBV20-1 with TRBJ2-7; D not resolved. Germline lookup yields CDR1 DFQATT and CDR2 SNEGSKA (reference sequence). This CDR3 comprises 13 residues. CDR3 protein: CSASDRSSYGQYF. The CDR3 region has the DNA TGCAGTGCCTCCGACCGCAGCTCCTACGGGCAGTACTTC.

The CDR3 nucleotides are TGTGCCACCAGCAGAGATGGCCTTACGCAAGAGACCCAGTACTTC. It codes for CATSRDGLTQETQYF. This rearrangement joins TRBV15 to TRBJ2-5; D gene unclear. Between the trimmed V and J ends, which lost 0 bases and 2 bases, there was a span of 10 bases. Germline V CDR1 and CDR2: LNHNV, YYDKDF (reference sequence). This CDR3 spans 15 amino acids.